Described below is a single TCR beta chain sequence and its context. As yet, its antigen is unknown. V gave up 5 bases and J gave up 5 bases; unmatched junction bases: 15. The CDR3 totals 16 residues. The germline V gene encodes CDR1 SGHVS and CDR2 FQNEAQ. The data belong to a study of cytomegalovirus exposure and HLA in healthy donors. Study background: The 120 or so validation repertoires were produced on the same platform as the roughly 670 repertoires of the first cohort. This was reported in a later analysis. Study-level findings and limits: The tendency of first-cohort TCR clusters to co-occur in the 120 validation repertoires was the finding of a later analysis.

Sequencing used immunoSEQ multiplex PCR; TCRdb keeps in-frame clones, though not all of them. The table includes about 160,000 clones, 70% to 90% detected once. Specimen: PBMCs. The chain employs TRBV7-8 and TRBJ2-7; the match to TRBD1 covers 7 bases. The sequence was collected from a man aged 25-45 years in good health and CMV-seropositive. The CDR3 nucleotides are TGTGCCAGCAGCAAGTTTAAGGGACAGCGCGGCGACGAGCAGTACTTC. Its translation: CASSKFKGQRGDEQYF.